Presented here are 13 T cell receptor beta chains from one specimen sequenced in a study of OX40 agonist ivuxolimab in advanced cancers. Clones were sequenced by immunoSEQ multiplex PCR, and TCRdb holds only the in-frame ones, with some missing. The sample lists about 98,000 clones; less than 90% were seen once. Sample: CD4+ or CD8+ T cells sorted from blood, taken in a trial of the OX40 agonist ivuxolimab. The receptors were sampled from an adult with an advanced solid tumor such as melanoma, head and neck, liver or kidney cancer.

The rearrangement links TRBV5-4 to TRBJ2-1; the match to TRBD2 covers 7 bases. The CDR3 is 13 amino acids. J gave up 13 bases and V 2 bases, and 9 bases lay outside the gene matches. Per germline, CDR1 SGHNT and CDR2 YYREEE (reference sequence). DNA for the CDR3: TGTGCCAGCAGCTTCGGGGGGAGGGTGGAACAGTTCTTC. This gives the protein CASSFGGRVEQFF.

Only one count was recorded for this clone. The chain couples TRBV5-1 to TRBJ2-6; a weak D match, TRBD1 (5 bases). The V gene lost 7 bases and the J gene lost 0 bases, with 11 bases spanning the gap. From germline, CDR1 is SGHRS and CDR2 YFSETQ. The length of the CDR3 is 15 residues. CDR3 bases: TGCGCCAGCCGACAGCTTAGCTCTGGGGCCAACGTCCTGACTTTC. Translating gives CASRQLSSGANVLTF.

The rearrangement links TRBV6-4 to TRBJ1-2; 9 nucleotides match TRBD1. The germline CDR1 and CDR2 sequences are MRHNA and SNTAGT. With V trimmed by 3 bases and J by 5 bases, 13 bases remained unmatched. The CDR3 runs 17 residues. CDR3 loop: CASSEHGTGRGIYGYTF. CDR3 sequence (DNA): TGTGCCAGCAGTGAACACGGGACAGGGAGGGGAATATATGGCTACACCTTC.

The rearrangement joins TRBV6-6 to TRBJ2-1; possible D gene TRBD2, 6 bases. Trimming took 6 bases from V and 8 from J, leaving 11 bases between them. CDR3 size: 12 residues. The germline V gene encodes CDR1 MNHNY and CDR2 SVGAGI (reference sequence). CDR3 amino acids: CASSLRRDEQFF. The CDR3 coding sequence is TGTGCCAGCAGCCTTAGGAGGGATGAGCAGTTCTTC.

V usage is TRBV2 and J usage is TRBJ1-2; no firm D call. CDR1 SNHLY and CDR2 FYNNEI come from the germline V gene. The CDR3 is 12 amino acids. V was trimmed by 3 bases and J by 7 bases, leaving 9 bases between them. CDR3: CASSDLDAGYTF. CDR3 nucleotide sequence: TGTGCCAGCAGTGACCTGGACGCTGGCTACACCTTC.

About this clone itself: Since the CDR3 does not end with the conserved phenylalanine or tryptophan, this likely comes from a read error. No DNA is shown, since the ends of the CDR3 on it are uncertain; the CDR3 is the one TCRdb lists. This sequence joins TRBV5-5 and TRBJ2-7; TRBD2 is the table's D call and was not checked against the DNA. A total of 12 residues make up the CDR3, ends included. Looked up from germline, CDR1 is SGHKS and CDR2 is YYEKEE (reference sequence). The CDR3 sequence is CASSPEGHGGVL.

The V call is TRBV28, the J call TRBJ2-1; D may correspond to TRBD1 or TRBD2 (5 bases each). V was pared by 3 bases and J by 15 bases, with 24 bases between. This CDR3 has 15 residues. CDR1 and CDR2 (germline): MDHEN, SYDVKM. This CDR3 reads CASSLSYTGTPKVFF. CDR3 nucleotides: TGTGCCAGCAGTTTGTCCTACACGGGGACCCCTAAGGTGTTCTTC.

The chain combines TRBV30 with TRBJ2-5; D gene uncertain. Trimming shortened V by 5 bases and J by 2 bases, and 15 bases separated the two germline ends. Germline V CDR1 and CDR2: GTSNPN, SVGIG (reference sequence). The CDR3 extends over 14 amino acids. In DNA, the CDR3 is TGTGCCTGGGTAAGAAACGGCGGTCAAGAGACCCAGTACTTC. It specifies CAWVRNGGQETQYF. The variable domain in full, completed from reference TRBV30 and TRBJ2-5, reads SQTIHQWPATLVQPVGSPLSLECTVEGTSNPNLYWYRQAAGRGLQLLFYSVGIGQISSEVPQNLSASRPQDRQFILSSKKLLLSDSGFYLCAWVRNGGQETQYFGPGTRLLVL.

This clone was picked up a small number of times. This rearrangement joins TRBV30 to TRBJ1-3; D ambiguous. Trimming shortened V by 3 bases and J by 2 bases, and 14 bases separated the two germline ends. The CDR3 is made up of 15 amino acids. Germline CDR1 GTSNPN, CDR2 SVGIG (reference sequence). This CDR3 is CAWSGWGLAGNTIYF. The CDR3 DNA is TGTGCCTGGAGCGGTTGGGGTTTAGCTGGAAACACCATATATTTT.

This clone appeared a few times. This chain links TRBV6-5 with TRBJ1-4; D remains unclear. Germline CDR1 and CDR2: MNHEY and SVGAGI. Deletions cut 7 bases from V and 3 bases from J, with 12 bases between. This CDR3 contains 14 residues. CDR3 in amino acids: CASTQGRANEKLFF. Here the CDR3 DNA reads TGTGCCAGCACCCAAGGGAGGGCTAATGAAAAACTGTTTTTT.

This clone was counted only a few times. V usage is TRBV5-1 and J usage is TRBJ2-7; D gene unclear. The CDR3 loop spans 11 amino acids. The germline V and J ends were trimmed by 4 bases and 3 bases, with 5 bases remaining between them. Germline CDR1 is SGHRS and CDR2 is YFSETQ. The CDR3 protein is CASSDLYEQYF. The CDR3, as DNA: TGCGCCAGCAGCGACCTCTACGAGCAGTACTTC.

The chain links TRBV2 to TRBJ2-2; 7 positions agree with TRBD1. Per germline, CDR1 SNHLY and CDR2 FYNNEI. The V segment lost 6 bases and the J segment 0 bases; nucleotides outside the gene matches: 4. The CDR3 loop spans 15 amino acids. CDR3 loop: CASRTGTANTGELFF. As DNA, the CDR3 is TGTGCCAGCAGGACCGGGACAGCGAACACCGGGGAGCTGTTTTTT.

The V call is TRBV5-1, the J call TRBJ2-7; D might be TRBD1 or TRBD2, each matching 5 bases. This CDR3 is built from 14 residues. The V and J ends lost 1 base and 4 bases respectively, with 12 bases between them. Germline V gives CDR1 SGHRS, CDR2 YFSETQ. The CDR3 nucleotides read TGCGCCAGCAGCTTGACGCCCGGGGCATACGAGCAGTACTTC. This gives the protein CASSLTPGAYEQYF.